Sequencing of this T cell receptor beta chain was carried out in a study of CD8 T cells in Susac syndrome. The trim removed 6 bases at V and 0 bases at J, leaving 16 bases unmatched. This CDR3 comprises 18 residues. CDR1 is DFQATT, CDR2 SNEGSKA, per germline (reference sequence). Random-hexamer reverse transcription was applied to roughly 0.5 to 1 ug RNA. Multiplex immunoSEQ PCR targeted 54 Vbeta and 13 Jbeta TCR beta segments. Using its own MiXCR run on the immunoSEQ multiplex PCR reads, TCRdb lists one record per CDR3 protein. Found here are about 180,000 distinct CDR3 sequences, roughly 94% of them singletons; the top ten hold 0.099%.

The rearrangement uses TRBV20-1 and TRBJ2-3; 9 positions agree with TRBD2. The sequence was collected from a human donor with Susac syndrome. The sequenced sample was CD4+ T cells from PBMCs. CDR3 protein: CSAGAGIAGDASTDTQYF. The CDR3 DNA is TGCAGTGCAGGGGCCGGGATAGCGGGGGACGCTAGCACAGATACGCAGTATTTT.